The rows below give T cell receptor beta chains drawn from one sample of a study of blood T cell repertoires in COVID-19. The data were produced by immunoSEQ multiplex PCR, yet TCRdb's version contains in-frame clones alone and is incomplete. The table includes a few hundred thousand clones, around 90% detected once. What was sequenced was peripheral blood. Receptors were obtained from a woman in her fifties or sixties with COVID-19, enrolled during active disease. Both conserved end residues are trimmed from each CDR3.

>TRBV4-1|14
ASSLADGYSGNTIY
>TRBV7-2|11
ASTADRYNEQF
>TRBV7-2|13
ASSHRQGQRNTIY
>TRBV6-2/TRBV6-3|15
ASSYAGQGMSNQPQH
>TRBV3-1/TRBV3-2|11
ASSQGTGEKLF
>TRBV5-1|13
ASSLDVTLSTEAF
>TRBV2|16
ASSALLGASGVSYEQY
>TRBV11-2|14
ASSSRTGGTNEKLF
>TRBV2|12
ASSDGTANEKLF
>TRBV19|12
ASSLKGANEKLF
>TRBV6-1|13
ASSEAGRRNTEAF
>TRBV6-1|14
ASSEAGQGASTEAF
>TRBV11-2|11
ASSLPGSEKLF
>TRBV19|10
ASKSGAEKLF
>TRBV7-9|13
ASSLALTGGYGYT
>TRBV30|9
AWISRTEAF
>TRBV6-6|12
ASRQGQENTEAF
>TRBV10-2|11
ASSESWSLAQY
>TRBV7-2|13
ASSSGDRGIQPQH
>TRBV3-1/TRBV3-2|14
ASSLSGAGRQETQY
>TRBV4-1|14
ASSQVLAGIYNEQF
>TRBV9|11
ASTTRGHYGYT
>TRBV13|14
ASNPGNGKRAYEQY
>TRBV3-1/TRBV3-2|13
ASSQGQGRGYGYT
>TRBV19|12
ASSRFSGEETQY
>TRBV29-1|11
SARTGTNTEAF
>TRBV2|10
ASSTEGLSYT
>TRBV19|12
ASSEQGAQETQY
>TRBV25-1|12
ASLSGGVGSPLH
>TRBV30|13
AWSKATRGYNEQF
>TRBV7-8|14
ASSPEAIATNEKLF
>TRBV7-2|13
ASSLEGATNEKLF
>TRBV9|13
ASSVEAGDTDTQY
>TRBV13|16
ASSLSGTGGDLNTEAF
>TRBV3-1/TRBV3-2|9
ASSQGDEQY
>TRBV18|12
ASSAALGGTEAF
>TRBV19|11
ASSPSTGEGYT
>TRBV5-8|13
ASSLAGGPLYGYT
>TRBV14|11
ASSIQGVTEAF
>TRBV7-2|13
ASSLYRPNVYGYT
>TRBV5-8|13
ASTSGQAYYNEQF
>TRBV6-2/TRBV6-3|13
ASSRQGLTGGEQY
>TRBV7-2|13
ASSSDSGPYNEQF
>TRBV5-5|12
ASSLDGGTYEQY
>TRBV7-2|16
ASSLFPKGDREGKPQH
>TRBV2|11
ASQTGLAETQY
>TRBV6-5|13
ASIYTGGRTGELF
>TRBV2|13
ATGTGIRSTDTQY
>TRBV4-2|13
ASSQGTVSTDTQY
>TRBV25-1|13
ASSAITSSYNEQF
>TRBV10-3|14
AISVGQGIMNTEAF
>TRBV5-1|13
ASGSEGVNNYGYT
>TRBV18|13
ASSPRGGNGVEQF